These 2 T cell receptor beta chains came from one sample sequenced in a study of shared clonotypes between healthy human individuals. The table came from immunoSEQ multiplex PCR; TCRdb's copy has only in-frame clones and leaves some out. The table shows roughly 1 million clones, with approximately 70% occurring only once. The sequencing input was memory CD4+ T cells sorted from blood. Subset defined: CD45RA-negative fraction. Every receptor here comes from a man between 18 and 29 years old in good health.

This clone was observed a handful of times. The CDR3 nucleotides read TGCAGCGTGGATAGCAAATTCTTGGGGAATGAGCAGTTCTTC. Residues: CSVDSKFLGNEQFF. V is TRBV29-1 and J is TRBJ2-1; D not certain. V was pared by 6 bases and J by 7 bases, with 19 bases between. Germline-derived CDR1 and CDR2 are SQVTM and ANQGSEA. This CDR3 contains 14 residues.

This clone was seen once. CDR3 sequence reads: CASSLVGGDNSYNEQFF. The CDR3 coding sequence is TGTGCCAGCAGCTTAGTTGGGGGCGATAACTCCTACAATGAGCAGTTCTTC. The V call is TRBV7-8, the J call TRBJ2-1; the D gene is possibly TRBD1 (6 bases). This CDR3 is built from 17 residues. The V end lost 1 base, the J end lost 0 bases, and 13 bases lay between the germline ends. Germline loops: CDR1 SGHVS, CDR2 FQNEAQ.